This T cell receptor (beta chain) derives from a study of OX40 agonist ivuxolimab in advanced cancers. General study results and limits: Patients who responded partially at 0.1-3.0 mg/kg showed clonal expansion ranking among the lowest.

V lost 2 bases and J lost 2; bases outside the gene matches: 8. The germline V gene encodes CDR1 LGHNA and CDR2 YNFKEQ. The CDR3 is 18 residues long. Sequencing was performed with immunoSEQ multiplex PCR; in TCRdb, only in-frame clones are kept and a portion is missing. The sample lists about 70,000 clones; 86% were seen once. Points on this clone: Its cognate antigen is unknown.

The TCR sequence derives from an adult with an advanced solid tumor such as melanoma, head and neck, liver or kidney cancer. The sequences come from CD4+ or CD8+ T cells sorted from blood, collected in a trial of the OX40 agonist ivuxolimab. The V call is TRBV4-2, the J call TRBJ2-5; 13 nucleotides align to TRBD2. This chain's CDR3 is CASSQNGLAGALQETQYF. The CDR3 DNA reads TGTGCCAGCAGCCAAAATGGACTAGCGGGGGCCTTACAAGAGACCCAGTACTTC.